Following are 21 T cell receptor beta chains from one sample sequenced in a study of OX40 agonist ivuxolimab in advanced cancers. Using immunoSEQ multiplex PCR, the repertoire was profiled, and TCRdb retains in-frame clones only, with some absent. The data hold approximately 90,000 clones, with around nine tenths observed a single time. This specimen was CD4+ or CD8+ T cells sorted from blood, taken in a trial of the OX40 agonist ivuxolimab. The receptors come from an adult with an advanced solid tumor such as melanoma, head and neck, liver or kidney cancer.

The rearrangement uses TRBV5-1 and TRBJ2-7, with D uncertain. V gave up 0 bases and J gave up 5 bases, with 15 bases separating them. Germline-derived CDR1 and CDR2 are SGHRS and YFSETQ. The CDR3 is made up of 15 amino acids. DNA of the CDR3: TGCGCCAGCAGCTTGGGGGGTAGACGGGCGGACGAGCAGTACTTC. It translates to CASSLGGRRADEQYF.

V gene TRBV18 combines with J gene TRBJ2-1; D is possibly TRBD2 (6 bases). Per the germline V gene, CDR1 is KGHSH and CDR2 is LQKENI. This CDR3 spans 17 amino acids. V was cut by 0 bases and J by 1 base, with 13 bases left in between. Here the CDR3 reads CASSPPSGSGSYNEQFF. For the CDR3, the DNA is TGTGCCAGCTCACCACCCAGTGGTAGCGGTTCCTACAATGAGCAGTTCTTC.

Written as DNA, the CDR3 is TGTGCCAGCAGTAACGGTAGGAGCTCCTACGAGCAGTACTTC. Protein: CASSNGRSSYEQYF. The chain recombines TRBV2 with TRBJ2-7; D remains ambiguous. Germline V gene sequence: CDR1 SNHLY, CDR2 FYNNEI. This CDR3 is 14 amino acids long. The V end was cut by 5 bases, the J end by 0 bases, with 11 bases between.

The chain combines TRBV28 with TRBJ2-1; a weak D match, TRBD1 (5 bases). Trimming removed 3 bases at V and 8 bases at J, with 11 bases between. Germline V gene sequence: CDR1 MDHEN, CDR2 SYDVKM. The CDR3 sequence is 13 residues long. The CDR3 here is CASSLGRAYEQFF. CDR3 coding DNA: TGTGCCAGCAGTTTGGGCAGGGCTTATGAGCAGTTCTTC.

J is TRBJ2-3 and V is TRBV5-8; D not resolved. CDR1 is SGHTS, CDR2 YDEGEE, per germline. V was pared by 1 base and J by 2 bases, with 8 bases between. This CDR3 region has 14 residues. The CDR3 protein is CASSLSVTTDTQYF. The CDR3 DNA is TGTGCCAGCAGCTTGTCGGTCACCACAGATACGCAGTATTTT.

The rearrangement joins TRBV27 to TRBJ2-3; D perhaps matches TRBD2 (5 bases). V lost 2 bases and J 2 bases, leaving 5 bases between the germline ends. The CDR3 loop spans 13 amino acids. Per the germline V gene, CDR1 is MNHEY and CDR2 is SMNVEV (reference sequence). This CDR3 is CASSLDYTDTQYF. The CDR3, as DNA: TGTGCCAGCAGTTTAGACTACACAGATACGCAGTATTTT.

The V call is TRBV4-3, the J call TRBJ2-7; D is unresolved. The CDR3 extends over 15 amino acids. The V gene lost 0 bases and the J gene lost 3 bases, with 12 bases spanning the gap. CDR1 and CDR2 from the germline V gene are LGHNA and YSLEER. In DNA form, the CDR3 reads TGCGCCAGCAGCCAAGATCGTATAGGGAACTACGAGCAGTACTTC. Translating gives CASSQDRIGNYEQYF.

The V and J genes are TRBV11-2 and TRBJ1-2; D might be TRBD1 (6 bases). Trimming pared 2 bases from V and 10 bases from J, leaving 14 bases between. Per the germline V gene, CDR1 is SGHAT and CDR2 is FQNNGV. This CDR3 comprises 13 residues. In nucleotides, the CDR3 is TGTGCCAGCAGCTTACAGGGGACGAATGACTACACCTTC. Its protein is CASSLQGTNDYTF.

The chain has TRBV4-2 and TRBJ1-2, with D tentatively TRBD1 (6 bases). Germline CDR1 LGHNA, CDR2 YNFKEQ. The CDR3 length is 15 residues. V lost 1 base and J 7 bases, leaving 16 bases between the germline ends. CDR3 amino acids: CASSQGDNSGAGYTF. The CDR3, as DNA: TGTGCCAGCAGCCAAGGCGATAATTCAGGGGCTGGCTACACCTTC.

The count of this clone is one. The genes are TRBV7-2 and TRBJ2-7, with a tentative D call TRBD2 (5 bases). Trimming shortened V by 5 bases and J by 7 bases, and 15 bases separated the two germline ends. This CDR3 contains 13 residues. CDR1 and CDR2 (germline): SGHTA, FQGNSA. CDR3 sequence (DNA): TGTGCCAGCAGCCGGCGGGCAGCATCGGAGCAGTACTTC. It specifies CASSRRAASEQYF.

This clone was observed a few times. The V call is TRBV18, the J call TRBJ2-1; 7 bases are a match to TRBD1. V shed 6 bases and J 3 bases; nucleotides not matched to a gene: 11. CDR3 length equals 16 residues. Germline loops: CDR1 KGHSH, CDR2 LQKENI. Written as DNA, the CDR3 is TGTGCCAGCTCCGGGGCCCTAAGGGACAGCTACAATGAGCAGTTCTTC. Translation gives CASSGALRDSYNEQFF.

The chain is built from TRBV5-1 and TRBJ2-5, with 9 bases matching TRBD2. The CDR3 totals 14 residues. Losses at the gene ends were 5 bases for V and 4 bases for J; bases not matched to a gene: 6. CDR1 and CDR2 from the germline V gene are SGHRS and YFSETQ. CDR3 sequence: CASSSGRSRETQYF. Here the CDR3 DNA reads TGCGCCAGCAGTAGCGGGAGATCGAGAGAGACCCAGTACTTC. Variable domain in full (rest from reference TRBV5-1 and TRBJ2-5): KAGVTQTPRYLIKTRGQQVTLSCSPISGHRSVSWYQQTPGQGLQFLFEYFSETQRNKGNFPGRFSGRQFSNSRSEMNVSTLELGDSALYLCASSSGRSRETQYFGPGTRLLVL.

The gene calls are TRBV19 and TRBJ1-1; 7 nucleotides match TRBD1. The CDR3 has 14 residues. Per the germline V gene, CDR1 is LNHDA and CDR2 is SQIVND (reference sequence). J gave up 1 base and V 7 bases, and 6 bases lay outside the gene matches. The CDR3 here is CASNTGTANTEAFF. The DNA of the CDR3 is TGTGCCAGTAACACCGGGACAGCGAACACTGAAGCTTTCTTT.

J is TRBJ2-7 and V is TRBV19; tentative D call: TRBD2 (6 bases). Trimming removed 3 bases from V and 7 bases from J, with 19 bases in between. CDR1 and CDR2 (germline): LNHDA, SQIVND (reference sequence). The CDR3 is 15 amino acids. DNA for the CDR3: TGTGCCAGTAGTATCATAGTGGGAGGCCAAGGAGAGCAGTACTTC. It translates to CASSIIVGGQGEQYF.

V is TRBV27 and J is TRBJ1-3, with D perhaps matching TRBD1 (5 bases). Germline V CDR1 and CDR2: MNHEY, SMNVEV (reference sequence). Trimming took off 5 bases at V and 2 bases at J, with 16 bases between the two ends. CDR3 length: 16 amino acids. For the CDR3, the DNA is TGTGCCAGCAGTAGCTCCGACAGATTTGCTGGAAACACCATATATTTT. Translation gives CASSSSDRFAGNTIYF.

The rearrangement links TRBV18 to TRBJ1-5; 10 nucleotides match TRBD1. With 3 bases clipped from V and 6 bases from J, the junction kept 5 bases outside the gene matches. Germline lookup yields CDR1 KGHSH and CDR2 LQKENI. This CDR3 comprises 15 residues. The CDR3 nucleotides are TGTGCCAGCTCACCTGACAGGGGGCTGAGTCAGCCCCAGCATTTT. Amino acid sequence: CASSPDRGLSQPQHF.

The chain combines TRBV10-1 with TRBJ2-4, with 11 nucleotides matching TRBD2. Per the germline V gene, CDR1 is WNHNN and CDR2 is SYGVQD (reference sequence). The CDR3 consists of 18 residues. V lost 7 bases, J lost 2 bases, and 13 bases stayed unmatched. The CDR3, as DNA: TGCGCCAGCACAGCCGGGGGAACTAGCGGGAGTTCCAAAAACATTCAGTACTTC. Its protein is CASTAGGTSGSSKNIQYF.

For the CDR3, the DNA is TGTGCCAGCAGCGCAAGGACTGCGAGCTCCTACAATGAGCAGTTCTTC. It is translated as CASSARTASSYNEQFF. The chain employs TRBV11-2 and TRBJ2-1, with TRBD2 as a possible D gene (5 bases). V shed 5 bases and J shed 0 bases, with 14 bases lying between them. There are 16 residues in the CDR3. Germline V gene sequence: CDR1 SGHAT, CDR2 FQNNGV.

V is TRBV29-1 and J is TRBJ1-1; D is undetermined. V lost 7 bases, J lost 1 base, and 19 bases lay in between. The CDR3 extends over 15 amino acids. Germline CDR1 and CDR2: SQVTM and ANQGSEA. DNA of the CDR3: TGCAGCGCCGAAAGGTCTACTGCCGAGAACACTGAAGCTTTCTTT. Protein: CSAERSTAENTEAFF.

In its sample, this clone was seen a few times. The chain has TRBV14 and TRBJ2-7; possible D gene TRBD1, 5 bases. The V gene's germline CDR1 is SGHDN and CDR2 FVKESK. The CDR3 length is 13 residues. The V end was cut by 5 bases, the J end by 2 bases, with 10 bases between. The CDR3 sequence: CASSLMGPYEQYF. The CDR3 bases are TGTGCCAGCAGCTTAATGGGGCCCTACGAGCAGTACTTC.

This rearrangement joins TRBV5-8 to TRBJ1-4; 9 bases map to TRBD1. V gave up 2 bases and J gave up 8 bases; unmatched junction bases: 7. The CDR3 totals 15 residues. The germline V gene encodes CDR1 SGHTS and CDR2 YDEGEE. CDR3 sequence reads: CASSLQGAPGEKLFF. The CDR3 nucleotides read TGTGCCAGCAGCTTACAGGGGGCGCCGGGGGAAAAACTGTTTTTT.